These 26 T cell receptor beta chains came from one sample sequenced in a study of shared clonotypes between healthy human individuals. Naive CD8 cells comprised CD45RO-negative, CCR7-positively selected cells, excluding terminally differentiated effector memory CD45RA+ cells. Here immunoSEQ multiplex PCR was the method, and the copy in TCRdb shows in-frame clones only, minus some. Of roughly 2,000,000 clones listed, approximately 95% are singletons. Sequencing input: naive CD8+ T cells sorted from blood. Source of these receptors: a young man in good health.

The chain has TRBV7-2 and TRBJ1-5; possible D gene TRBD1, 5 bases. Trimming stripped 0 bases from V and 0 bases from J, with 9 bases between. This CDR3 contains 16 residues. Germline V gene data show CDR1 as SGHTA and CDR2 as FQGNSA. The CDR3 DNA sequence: TGTGCCAGCAGCTTAGCGGTAGGGGATAGCAATCAGCCCCAGCATTTT. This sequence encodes CASSLAVGDSNQPQHF.

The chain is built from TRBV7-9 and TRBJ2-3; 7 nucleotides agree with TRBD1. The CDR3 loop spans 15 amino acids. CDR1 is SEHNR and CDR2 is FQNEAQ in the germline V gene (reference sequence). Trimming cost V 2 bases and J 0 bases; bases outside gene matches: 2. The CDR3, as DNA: TGTGCCAGCAGCTTACAGGACAGGAGCACAGATACGCAGTATTTT. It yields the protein CASSLQDRSTDTQYF.

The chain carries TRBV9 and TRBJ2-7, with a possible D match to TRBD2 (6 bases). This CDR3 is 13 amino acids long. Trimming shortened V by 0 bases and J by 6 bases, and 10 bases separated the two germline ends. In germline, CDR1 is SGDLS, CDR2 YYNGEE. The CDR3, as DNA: TGTGCCAGCAGCGTAGGCCTCGGGGGCGAGCAGTACTTC. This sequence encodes CASSVGLGGEQYF. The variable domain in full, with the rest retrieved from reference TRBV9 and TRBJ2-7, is DSGVTQTPKHLITATGQRVTLRCSPRSGDLSVYWYQQSLDQGLQFLIQYYNGEERAKGNILERFSAQQFPDLHSELNLSSLELGDSALYFCASSVGLGGEQYFGPGTRLTVT.

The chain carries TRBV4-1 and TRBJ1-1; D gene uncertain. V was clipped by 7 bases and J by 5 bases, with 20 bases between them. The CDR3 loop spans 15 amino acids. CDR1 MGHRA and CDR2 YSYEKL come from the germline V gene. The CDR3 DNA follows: TGCGCCAGCACCGGAGCGCCGGGCGGTTTAACTGAAGCTTTCTTT. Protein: CASTGAPGGLTEAFF.

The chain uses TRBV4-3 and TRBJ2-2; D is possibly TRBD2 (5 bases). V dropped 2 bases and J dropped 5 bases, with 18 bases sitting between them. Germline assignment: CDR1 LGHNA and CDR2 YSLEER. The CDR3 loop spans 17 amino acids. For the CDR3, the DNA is TGCGCCAGCAGCCAACTTCCGGAGGACCTTCGGACCGGGGAGCTGTTTTTT. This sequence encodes CASSQLPEDLRTGELFF.

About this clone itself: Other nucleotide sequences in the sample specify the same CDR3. The CDR3 loop reads CASSASSGRAPDTQYF. CDR3 DNA sequence: TGTGCCAGCAGCGCCTCTAGCGGGAGGGCCCCAGATACGCAGTATTTT. V gene TRBV9 combines with J gene TRBJ2-3, with 12 bases aligning to TRBD2. The length of the CDR3 is 16 residues. CDR1 is SGDLS and CDR2 is YYNGEE in the germline V gene. Germline trimming cut 3 bases from V and 4 bases from J; bases unmatched to any gene: 6. The full variable domain, in which reference TRBV9 and TRBJ2-3 provide the parts outside the CDR3, is DSGVTQTPKHLITATGQRVTLRCSPRSGDLSVYWYQQSLDQGLQFLIQYYNGEERAKGNILERFSAQQFPDLHSELNLSSLELGDSALYFCASSASSGRAPDTQYFGPGTRLTVL.

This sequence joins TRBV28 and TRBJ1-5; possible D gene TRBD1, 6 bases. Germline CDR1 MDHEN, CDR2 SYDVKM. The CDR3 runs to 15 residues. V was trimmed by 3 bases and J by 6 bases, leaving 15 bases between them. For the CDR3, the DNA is TGTGCCAGCAGTTTTCTGACCGGGGGCACTCAGCCCCAGCATTTT. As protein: CASSFLTGGTQPQHF.

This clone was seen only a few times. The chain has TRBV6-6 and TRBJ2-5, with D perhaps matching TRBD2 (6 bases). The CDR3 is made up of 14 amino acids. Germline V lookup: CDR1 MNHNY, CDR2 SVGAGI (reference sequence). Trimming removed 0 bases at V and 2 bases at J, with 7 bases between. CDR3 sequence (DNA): TGTGCCAGCAGTTACTCGGAGGGGCAAGAGACCCAGTACTTC. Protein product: CASSYSEGQETQYF.

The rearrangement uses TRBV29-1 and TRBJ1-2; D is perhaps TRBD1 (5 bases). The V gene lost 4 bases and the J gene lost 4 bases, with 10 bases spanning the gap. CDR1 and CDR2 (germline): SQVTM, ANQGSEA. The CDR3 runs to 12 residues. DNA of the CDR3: TGCAGCGTTGTCCAGGGTGCCTATGGCTACACCTTC. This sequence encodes CSVVQGAYGYTF.

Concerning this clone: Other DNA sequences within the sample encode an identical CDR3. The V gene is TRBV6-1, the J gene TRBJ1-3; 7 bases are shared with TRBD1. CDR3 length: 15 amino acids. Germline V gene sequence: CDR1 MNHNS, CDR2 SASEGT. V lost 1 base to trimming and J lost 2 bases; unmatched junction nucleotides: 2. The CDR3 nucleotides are TGTGCCAGCAGTGAAGACAGGGGACCTGGAAACACCATATATTTT. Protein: CASSEDRGPGNTIYF.

Here the CDR3 DNA reads TGCGCCAGCGCAGGGGCGCGGACCGGGGAGCTGTTTTTT. This gives the protein CASAGARTGELFF. The gene calls are TRBV10-1 and TRBJ2-2, with a possible D match to TRBD1 (6 bases). The CDR3 is 13 residues long. V shed 8 bases and J shed 5 bases, with 12 bases lying between them. The germline V gene encodes CDR1 WNHNN and CDR2 SYGVQD (reference sequence).

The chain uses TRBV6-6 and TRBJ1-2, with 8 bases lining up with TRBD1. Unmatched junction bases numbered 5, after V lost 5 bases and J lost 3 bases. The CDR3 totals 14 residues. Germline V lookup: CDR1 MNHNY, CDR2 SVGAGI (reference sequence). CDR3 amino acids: CASSPLTGDYGYTF. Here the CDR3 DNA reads TGTGCCAGCAGTCCGTTGACAGGGGACTATGGCTACACCTTC.

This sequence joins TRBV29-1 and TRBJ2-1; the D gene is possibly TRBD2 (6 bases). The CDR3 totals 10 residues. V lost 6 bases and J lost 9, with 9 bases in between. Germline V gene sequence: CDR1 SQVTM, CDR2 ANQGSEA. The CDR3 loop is CSVEGIEQFF. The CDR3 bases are TGCAGCGTGGAGGGGATTGAGCAGTTCTTC.

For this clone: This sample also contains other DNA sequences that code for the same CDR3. The CDR3 sequence is CASSLARGSSYEQYF. CDR3 coding DNA: TGCGCCAGCAGCTTGGCGCGGGGGTCCTCCTACGAGCAGTACTTC. This chain uses TRBV5-1 with TRBJ2-7; 7 nucleotides agree with TRBD2. This CDR3 is 15 amino acids long. Germline values: CDR1 SGHRS, CDR2 YFSETQ. With V trimmed by 0 bases and J by 0 bases, 3 bases remained unmatched.

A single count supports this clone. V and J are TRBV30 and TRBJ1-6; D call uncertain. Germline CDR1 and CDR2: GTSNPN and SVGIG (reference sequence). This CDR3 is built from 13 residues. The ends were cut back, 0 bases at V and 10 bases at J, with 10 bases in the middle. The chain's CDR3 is CAWSVTAQSPLHF. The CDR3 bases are TGTGCCTGGAGTGTAACGGCCCAATCACCCCTCCACTTT.

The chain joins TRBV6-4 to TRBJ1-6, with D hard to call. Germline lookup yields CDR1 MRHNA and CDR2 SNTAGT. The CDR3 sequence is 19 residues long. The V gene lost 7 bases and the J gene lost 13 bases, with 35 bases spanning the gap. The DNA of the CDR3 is TGTGCCAGCAAACCACCGGGTGGCGGCAGAGGCGCCACCCTTTTTCCCCTCCACTTT. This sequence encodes CASKPPGGGRGATLFPLHF.

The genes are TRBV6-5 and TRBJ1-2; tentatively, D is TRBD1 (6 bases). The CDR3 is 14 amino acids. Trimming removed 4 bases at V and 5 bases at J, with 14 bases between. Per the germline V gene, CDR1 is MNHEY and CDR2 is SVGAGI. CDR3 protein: CASSSSRQAYGYTF. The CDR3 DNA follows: TGTGCCAGCAGTTCCTCCCGACAGGCTTATGGCTACACCTTC.

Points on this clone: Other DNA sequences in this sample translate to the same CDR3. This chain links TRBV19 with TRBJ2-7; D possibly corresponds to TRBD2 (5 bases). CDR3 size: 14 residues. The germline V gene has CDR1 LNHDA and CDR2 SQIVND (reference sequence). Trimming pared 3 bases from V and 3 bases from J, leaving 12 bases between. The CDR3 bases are TGTGCCAGTAGTATCTCCGGGGTAAGCTACGAGCAGTACTTC. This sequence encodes CASSISGVSYEQYF.

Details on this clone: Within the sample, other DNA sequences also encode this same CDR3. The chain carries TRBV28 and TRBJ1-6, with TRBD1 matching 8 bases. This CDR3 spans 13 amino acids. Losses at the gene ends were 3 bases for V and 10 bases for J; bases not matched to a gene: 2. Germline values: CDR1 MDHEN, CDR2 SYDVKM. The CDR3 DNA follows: TGTGCCAGCAGTTTTACAGGGGGATCACCCCTCCACTTT. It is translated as CASSFTGGSPLHF. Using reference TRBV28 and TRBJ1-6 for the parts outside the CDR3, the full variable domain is DVKVTQSSRYLVKRTGEKVFLECVQDMDHENMFWYRQDPGLGLRLIYFSYDVKMKEKGDIPEGYSVSREKKERFSLILESASTNQTSMYLCASSFTGGSPLHFGNGTRLTVT.

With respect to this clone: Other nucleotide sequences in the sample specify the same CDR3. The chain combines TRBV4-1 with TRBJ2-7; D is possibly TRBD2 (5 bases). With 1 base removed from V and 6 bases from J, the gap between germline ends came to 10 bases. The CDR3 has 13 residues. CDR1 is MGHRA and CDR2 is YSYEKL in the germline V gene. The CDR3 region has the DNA TGCGCCAGCAGCCAAGGCGGACTCCTCGAGCAGTACTTC. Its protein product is CASSQGGLLEQYF.

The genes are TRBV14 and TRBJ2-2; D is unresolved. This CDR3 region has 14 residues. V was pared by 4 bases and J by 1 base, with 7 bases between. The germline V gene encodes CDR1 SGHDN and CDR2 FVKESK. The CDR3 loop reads CASSRGKNTGELFF. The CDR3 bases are TGTGCCAGCAGCCGAGGCAAGAACACCGGGGAGCTGTTTTTT.

Here the CDR3 reads CASSLVAGGVETQYF. For the CDR3, the DNA is TGTGCCAGCAGCTTAGTTGCGGGAGGTGTGGAGACCCAGTACTTC. This chain connects TRBV7-8 to TRBJ2-5, with 8 bases identical to TRBD2. CDR1 SGHVS and CDR2 FQNEAQ come from the germline V gene. CDR3 length: 15 amino acids. After removal of 1 base from V and 5 bases from J, the junction contained 6 bases not matched to a gene.

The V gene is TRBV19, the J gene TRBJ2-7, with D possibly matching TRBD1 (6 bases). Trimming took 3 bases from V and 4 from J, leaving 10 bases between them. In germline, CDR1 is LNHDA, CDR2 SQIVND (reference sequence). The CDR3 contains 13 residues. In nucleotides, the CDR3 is TGTGCCAGTAGTATGGGACATACATACGAGCAGTACTTC. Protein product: CASSMGHTYEQYF.

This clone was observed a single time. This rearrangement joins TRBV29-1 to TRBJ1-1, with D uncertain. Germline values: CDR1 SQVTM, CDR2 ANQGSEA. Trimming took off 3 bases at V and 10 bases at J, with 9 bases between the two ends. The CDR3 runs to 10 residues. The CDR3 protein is CSVDGVGAFF. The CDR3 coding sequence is TGCAGCGTTGATGGGGTGGGAGCTTTCTTT.

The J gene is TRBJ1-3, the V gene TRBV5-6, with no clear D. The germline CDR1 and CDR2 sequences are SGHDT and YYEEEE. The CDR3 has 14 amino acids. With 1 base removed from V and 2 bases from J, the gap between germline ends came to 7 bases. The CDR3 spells CASSLTTAGNTIYF. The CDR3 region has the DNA TGTGCCAGCAGCTTGACGACCGCTGGAAACACCATATATTTT.

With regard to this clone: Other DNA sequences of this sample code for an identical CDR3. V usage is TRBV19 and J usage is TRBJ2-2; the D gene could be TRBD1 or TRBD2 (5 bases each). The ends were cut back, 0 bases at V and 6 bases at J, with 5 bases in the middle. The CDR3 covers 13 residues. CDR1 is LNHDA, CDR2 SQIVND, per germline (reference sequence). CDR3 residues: CASSIEGAGELFF. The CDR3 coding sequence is TGTGCCAGTAGTATAGAGGGGGCCGGGGAGCTGTTTTTT.